These 2 T cell receptor beta chains were sequenced from one sample in a study of T cell responses to AZD1222 COVID-19 vaccine. Profiling relied on immunoSEQ multiplex PCR, and the TCRdb table lists in-frame clones only, not all of them. The data contain around 130,000 clones, 80% to 95% of them singletons. The sequenced sample was peripheral blood, obtained 28 days after the second AZD1222 dose. These receptors were taken from an adult who received the AZD1222 COVID-19 vaccine.

The chain employs TRBV7-6 and TRBJ2-1; 7 bases map to TRBD2. The CDR3 length is 15 residues. Germline V gives CDR1 SGHVS, CDR2 FNYEAQ. After removal of 4 bases from V and 8 bases from J, the junction contained 11 bases not matched to a gene. CDR3: CASSSLGGAGDEQFF. In DNA form, the CDR3 reads TGTGCCAGCAGCTCTCTGGGAGGGGCGGGGGATGAGCAGTTCTTC.

The chain carries TRBV19 and TRBJ1-5, with 7 bases lining up with TRBD1. The CDR3 contains 14 residues. Germline V gene lookup returns CDR1 LNHDA and CDR2 SQIVND (reference sequence). With 11 bases clipped from V and 6 bases from J, the junction kept 13 bases outside the gene matches. CDR3 nucleotides: TGTGCCTCTAGCTTCGGGGCAGGGGGTCAGCCCCAGCATTTT. This encodes CASSFGAGGQPQHF.